This T cell receptor (beta chain) was identified in a study of cytomegalovirus exposure and HLA in healthy donors. Method: immunoSEQ multiplex PCR; TCRdb's copy keeps in-frame clones and lacks some. This table has roughly 59,000 clones, approximately 95% appearing once. J gave up 8 bases and V 3 bases, and 7 bases lay outside the gene matches. This CDR3 is built from 15 residues. Germline values: CDR1 LGHNA, CDR2 YSLEER. Points on this clone: Antigen unknown.

Notes on the study in general: The study designated 150 to 200 TCR beta chains cytomegalovirus-associated. Most TCR sequences were seen very rarely across donors, but some public TCRs occurred in many. Specific recognition of CMV antigens was confirmed in vitro for three chains (all CMV-associated).

The V gene is TRBV4-3, the J gene TRBJ1-4; 9 bases are a match to TRBD1. This clonotype was sampled from a woman between 18 and 29 years old in good health and CMV-seropositive. The sequenced sample was PBMCs. CDR3 amino acids: CASSHRQGVREKLFF. CDR3 DNA sequence: TGCGCCAGCAGCCACCGACAGGGGGTGAGGGAAAAACTGTTTTTT.